This T cell receptor beta chain emerged from a study of blood T cells in healthy people across ages. A second roughly 6 to 12 cycle PCR used barcoded and J-beta primers. TCRdb re-analysed the 5' RACE reads in MiXCR, keeping a single row per CDR3 protein. The sample holds over 550,000 distinct CDR3 sequences, around 31% seen once. Trimming took 1 base from V and 5 from J, leaving 13 bases between them. This CDR3 has 15 residues. Source material: blood. V usage is TRBV12-3 or TRBV12-4 and J usage is TRBJ2-3; possible D gene TRBD1, 5 bases. This clonotype originated in a woman older than 75 in good health. The DNA for the CDR3 is TGTGCCAGCAGTTTAGATGGAACAGGCCTAGATACGCAGTATTTT. Encoded protein: CASSLDGTGLDTQYF.